The next 29 T cell receptor beta chains were all read from a single sample in a study of response to subunit inactivated influenza vaccine. TCRdb called the RT-PCR reads again in MiXCR, with one record for every CDR3 protein. The sample holds 500,000 to 600,000 distinct CDR3 sequences, 6.5% to 8% seen once. The source was PBMCs from blood, collected 23 to 25 months after vaccination. The source of these receptors is a man aged 45 to 70 who received an inactivated influenza vaccine.

The chain joins TRBV29-1 to TRBJ1-4; 7 nucleotides match TRBD1. The germline V gene has CDR1 SQVTM and CDR2 ANQGSEA. With 0 bases clipped from V and 7 bases from J, the junction kept 5 bases outside the gene matches. CDR3 size: 14 residues. Written as DNA, the CDR3 is TGCAGCGTTGAAGATCAGGCAGGGGGTGAAAAACTGTTTTTT. It is translated as CSVEDQAGGEKLFF. Complete variable domain (other parts from reference TRBV29-1 and TRBJ1-4): SAVISQKPSRDICQRGTSLTIQCQVDSQVTMMFWYRQQPGQSLTLIATANQGSEATYESGFVIDKFPISRPNLTFSTLTVSNMSPEDSSIYLCSVEDQAGGEKLFFGSGTQLSVL.

This clonotype has only a few counts. The chain uses TRBV7-6 and TRBJ2-6, with TRBD1 matching 10 bases. Per the germline V gene, CDR1 is SGHVS and CDR2 is FNYEAQ. CDR3 length: 20 amino acids. J was trimmed by 2 bases and V by 2 bases; bases with no gene match: 12. The DNA for the CDR3 is TGTGCCAGCAGCTTAAGGGACAGGGGTACGGGATTCGCTGGGGCCAACGTCCTGACTTTC. This encodes CASSLRDRGTGFAGANVLTF.

This clonotype was observed a handful of times. The chain combines TRBV5-1 with TRBJ2-7; D remains ambiguous. In germline, CDR1 is SGHRS, CDR2 YFSETQ. Trimming removed 0 bases at V and 4 bases at J, with 14 bases between. There are 15 residues in the CDR3. CDR3 DNA: TGCGCCAGCAGCTTGGGTTCCAGAGTTTTATACGAGCAGTACTTC. This translates into CASSLGSRVLYEQYF. Full variable domain (remainder filled in from reference TRBV5-1 and TRBJ2-7): KAGVTQTPRYLIKTRGQQVTLSCSPISGHRSVSWYQQTPGQGLQFLFEYFSETQRNKGNFPGRFSGRQFSNSRSEMNVSTLELGDSALYLCASSLGSRVLYEQYFGPGTRLTVT.

The J gene is TRBJ2-2, the V gene TRBV14, with D maybe TRBD2 (6 bases). Germline V lookup: CDR1 SGHDN, CDR2 FVKESK. There are 15 residues in the CDR3. Trimming shortened V by 6 bases and J by 3 bases, and 14 bases separated the two germline ends. The CDR3 DNA is TGTGCCAGCAGACGGACTACCTCGTACACCGGGGAGCTGTTTTTT. Its translation is CASRRTTSYTGELFF.

This clonotype was counted at least ten times. The rearrangement links TRBV29-1 to TRBJ2-7, with 11 bases aligning to TRBD1. Germline CDR1 and CDR2: SQVTM and ANQGSEA. This CDR3 region has 14 residues. Trimming removed 1 base from V and 4 bases from J; junction bases left unmatched: 3. The CDR3 sequence is CSVEGGTGGYEQYF. CDR3 DNA: TGCAGCGTTGAAGGAGGGACAGGGGGATACGAGCAGTACTTC.

The rearrangement joins TRBV10-3 to TRBJ1-1; D is unclear. Trimming pared 0 bases from V and 5 bases from J, leaving 4 bases between. Germline V gene data show CDR1 as ENHRY and CDR2 as SYGVKD. This CDR3 contains 12 residues. The CDR3 loop is CAISESNTEAFF. The CDR3 DNA reads TGTGCCATCAGTGAGTCGAATACTGAAGCTTTCTTT.

This chain links TRBV6-1 with TRBJ2-1; D unresolved. CDR1 is MNHNS and CDR2 is SASEGT in the germline V gene. With 0 bases removed from V and 7 bases from J, the gap between germline ends came to 16 bases. This CDR3 region has 16 residues. The CDR3 protein is CASSEAVGQVGNEQFF. In nucleotides, the CDR3 is TGTGCCAGCAGTGAAGCTGTGGGTCAAGTAGGGAATGAGCAGTTCTTC.

In its sample, this clonotype was seen many times. The chain links TRBV5-1 to TRBJ2-5; a weak D match, TRBD1 (6 bases). The V end was cut by 3 bases, the J end by 2 bases, with 11 bases between. CDR1 is SGHRS and CDR2 is YFSETQ in the germline V gene. The CDR3 loop spans 14 amino acids. The CDR3, as DNA: TGCGCCAGCAGCTCAATGACAGGACAAGAGACCCAGTACTTC. It translates to CASSSMTGQETQYF.

This clonotype was detected ten times or more. The V and J genes are TRBV4-2 and TRBJ2-2, with 10 positions matching TRBD2. Germline V gene sequence: CDR1 LGHNA, CDR2 YNFKEQ. The V segment lost 2 bases and the J segment 7 bases; nucleotides outside the gene matches: 7. CDR3 length equals 16 residues. CDR3 residues: CASSQLALAGDGELFF. DNA of the CDR3: TGTGCCAGCAGCCAACTGGCCCTAGCGGGAGACGGGGAGCTGTTTTTT.

This clonotype was found many times. The chain employs TRBV10-3 and TRBJ2-1; weak D call: TRBD2 (6 bases). The CDR3 runs to 15 residues. V gave up 10 bases and J gave up 4 bases, with 20 bases separating them. The germline gives CDR1 ENHRY, CDR2 SYGVKD. DNA for the CDR3: TGTGCCACCTCTCAAGGAGGGAACCTTTACAATGAGCAGTTCTTC. Its protein is CATSQGGNLYNEQFF.

This clonotype showed up just a few times. The chain joins TRBV9 to TRBJ2-3; D not resolved. V was trimmed by 3 bases and J by 10 bases, leaving 12 bases between them. The CDR3 has 12 amino acids. Germline loops: CDR1 SGDLS, CDR2 YYNGEE. This chain's CDR3 is CASSAQDHPQYF. Here the CDR3 DNA reads TGTGCCAGCAGCGCCCAAGACCACCCGCAGTATTTT.

In its sample, this clonotype was seen many times. The V gene is TRBV4-3, the J gene TRBJ2-5; D call uncertain. Trimming cost V 0 bases and J 11 bases, with 13 bases left between them. Germline loops: CDR1 LGHNA, CDR2 YSLEER. The CDR3 totals 13 residues. The CDR3 coding sequence is TGCGCCAGCAGCCAAGATGTAAGACGGGCTCAGTACTTC. It encodes CASSQDVRRAQYF.

The V and J genes are TRBV7-2 and TRBJ2-7; D might be TRBD1 (6 bases). This CDR3 has 16 residues. The germline V gene encodes CDR1 SGHTA and CDR2 FQGNSA. Trimming took 1 base from V and 2 from J, leaving 15 bases between them. The CDR3 region is CASSLVGRGRTYEQYF. CDR3 nucleotides: TGTGCCAGCAGCTTAGTAGGCAGGGGCCGTACCTACGAGCAGTACTTC.

This clonotype was detected a few times. The genes are TRBV2 and TRBJ1-1; 9 bases match TRBD1. The ends lost 6 bases at V and 7 bases at J; junction bases unmatched: 12. This CDR3 comprises 15 residues. Germline-derived CDR1 and CDR2 are SNHLY and FYNNEI. The DNA for the CDR3 is TGTGCCAGCAGCGCAGAGGGACAGGGTGTCGGTGAAGCTTTCTTT. Its translation: CASSAEGQGVGEAFF.

V and J are TRBV7-9 and TRBJ2-1; D may be TRBD2 (5 bases). The CDR3 totals 11 residues. Germline V gene sequence: CDR1 SEHNR, CDR2 FQNEAQ (reference sequence). V was clipped by 5 bases and J by 13 bases, with 12 bases between them. CDR3 DNA sequence: TGTGCCAGCAGCCTAGGACTTAGCCAGTTCTTC. Protein sequence: CASSLGLSQFF.

The chain couples TRBV4-1 to TRBJ2-3, with a possible D match to TRBD1 (6 bases). V lost 1 base, J lost 1 base, and 12 bases lay in between. The CDR3 is 16 residues long. Per the germline V gene, CDR1 is MGHRA and CDR2 is YSYEKL. The CDR3 DNA follows: TGCGCCAGCAGCCAAGTCCTACAGGGTGGCACAGATACGCAGTATTTT. This encodes CASSQVLQGGTDTQYF.

This clonotype was seen a handful of times. The rearrangement joins TRBV9 to TRBJ2-3; tentative D call: TRBD1 (6 bases). This CDR3 region has 15 residues. Germline CDR1 SGDLS, CDR2 YYNGEE. V was clipped by 0 bases and J by 3 bases, with 11 bases between them. Written as DNA, the CDR3 is TGTGCCAGCAGCGTAGAACAGGGCCCGACAGATACGCAGTATTTT. As protein: CASSVEQGPTDTQYF. The complete variable domain, with remaining parts taken from reference TRBV9 and TRBJ2-3, reads DSGVTQTPKHLITATGQRVTLRCSPRSGDLSVYWYQQSLDQGLQFLIQYYNGEERAKGNILERFSAQQFPDLHSELNLSSLELGDSALYFCASSVEQGPTDTQYFGPGTRLTVL.

Remarks on this clonotype: The junction differs from germline at one of its ends, possibly a read error. The DNA of the CDR3 is TGTGCCTGCAGTTTCCAGGACAGGGGTGGCTATGGCTACACCTTC. It encodes CACSFQDRGGYGYTF. The V call is TRBV28, the J call TRBJ1-2; 9 bases match TRBD1. The V gene's germline CDR1 is MDHEN and CDR2 SYDVKM. This CDR3 contains 15 residues.

This chain links TRBV11-2 with TRBJ2-5, with TRBD2 as a possible D gene (5 bases). Deletions cut 0 bases from V and 8 bases from J, with 7 bases between. The CDR3 extends over 12 amino acids. The germline gives CDR1 SGHAT, CDR2 FQNNGV. CDR3 sequence reads: CASSLDTSTQYF. The CDR3 region has the DNA TGTGCCAGCAGCTTAGATACTAGTACCCAGTACTTC.

The chain recombines TRBV21-1 with TRBJ2-3; the table assigns TRBD1, which was not confirmed against the DNA. TRBV21-1 is a pseudogene locus. The CDR3 covers 16 residues. DNA of the CDR3: TGTGCCAGCAGCAGCCACAGGGCCACTAGCACAGATACGCAGTATTTT. Its protein product is CASSSHRATSTDTQYF.

The V call is TRBV20-1, the J call TRBJ1-5; tentatively, D is TRBD1 (5 bases). CDR1 and CDR2 (germline): DFQATT, SNEGSKA (reference sequence). This CDR3 contains 16 residues. Trimming shortened V by 0 bases and J by 5 bases, and 17 bases separated the two germline ends. The CDR3 bases are TGCAGTGCTAGAGATTTTGGGGGGGGGTACCATCAGCCCCAGCATTTT. Translation gives CSARDFGGGYHQPQHF.

This clonotype has ten or more counts. CDR3 DNA: TGTGCCATCAGTGAACCCCTCGGAGCGACTTACAATGAGCAGTTCTTC. It encodes CAISEPLGATYNEQFF. The rearrangement uses TRBV10-3 and TRBJ2-1, with D hard to call. Germline assignment: CDR1 ENHRY and CDR2 SYGVKD. This CDR3 comprises 16 residues. Between the trimmed V and J ends, which lost 3 bases and 4 bases, there was a span of 16 bases.

This clonotype was seen ten or more times. J is TRBJ2-5 and V is TRBV3-1, with TRBD2 identical over 10 bases. The V segment lost 5 bases and the J segment 2 bases; nucleotides outside the gene matches: 8. This CDR3 comprises 16 residues. Germline V CDR1 and CDR2: LGHDT, YNNKEL (reference sequence). DNA for the CDR3: TGTGCCAGCAGCTCAGCCGGGACTAGCGTGCAAGAGACCCAGTACTTC. The encoded protein is CASSSAGTSVQETQYF.

V gene TRBV7-2 combines with J gene TRBJ1-1, with 9 nucleotides matching TRBD1. The germline CDR1 and CDR2 sequences are SGHTA and FQGNSA. This CDR3 region has 15 residues. Trimming removed 1 base from V and 5 bases from J; junction bases left unmatched: 5. The CDR3 protein is CASSLVGQGRTEAFF. The CDR3 nucleotides are TGTGCCAGCAGCTTAGTAGGACAGGGGCGGACTGAAGCTTTCTTT. Full variable domain (rest looked up from reference TRBV7-2 and TRBJ1-1): GAGVSQSPSNKVTEKGKDVELRCDPISGHTALYWYRQSLGQGLEFLIYFQGNSAPDKSGLPSDRFSAERTGGSVSTLTIQRTQQEDSAVYLCASSLVGQGRTEAFFGQGTRLTVV.

Many counts were recorded for this clonotype. The chain carries TRBV9 and TRBJ1-2; D is unresolved. This CDR3 contains 15 residues. Trimming left V 0 bases short and J 3 bases short, with 12 bases between. Germline CDR1 reads SGDLS; CDR2 reads YYNGEE. This CDR3 reads CASSVGGYEDYGYTF. The CDR3 coding sequence is TGTGCCAGCAGCGTAGGAGGGTATGAGGACTATGGCTACACCTTC. Supplemented by reference TRBV9 and TRBJ1-2, the full variable domain reads DSGVTQTPKHLITATGQRVTLRCSPRSGDLSVYWYQQSLDQGLQFLIQYYNGEERAKGNILERFSAQQFPDLHSELNLSSLELGDSALYFCASSVGGYEDYGYTFGSGTRLTVV.

The chain employs TRBV28 and TRBJ2-7; TRBD1 matches 8 bases. J lost 5 bases, V lost 5 bases, and 8 bases had no gene match. This CDR3 spans 14 amino acids. From germline, CDR1 is MDHEN and CDR2 SYDVKM. For the CDR3, the DNA is TGTGCCAGCAGTCGGACAGGGCGAAGCAACGAGCAGTACTTC. Translating gives CASSRTGRSNEQYF.

Only a few counts were recorded for this clonotype. The chain carries TRBV10-3 and TRBJ2-3, with D maybe TRBD1 (5 bases). This CDR3 spans 16 amino acids. CDR1 and CDR2 (germline): ENHRY, SYGVKD. The V gene lost 3 bases and the J gene lost 1 base, with 14 bases spanning the gap. The CDR3 DNA sequence: TGTGCCATCAGTGACGCGGACACGGTTGGCACAGATACGCAGTATTTT. This gives the protein CAISDADTVGTDTQYF.

V and J are TRBV6-2 or TRBV6-3 and TRBJ1-1, with D possibly matching TRBD1 (5 bases). The germline V gene encodes CDR1 MNHEY and CDR2 SVGEGT. The CDR3 consists of 17 residues. V dropped 2 bases and J dropped 4 bases, with 20 bases sitting between them. CDR3 bases: TGTGCCAGCAGTTACCCTACAAGGGGACTTACCCGCACTGAAGCTTTCTTT. Translated: CASSYPTRGLTRTEAFF.

The gene calls are TRBV4-1 and TRBJ2-1; 8 bases line up with TRBD1. Looked up from germline, CDR1 is MGHRA and CDR2 is YSYEKL. Losses at the gene ends were 1 base for V and 5 bases for J; bases not matched to a gene: 7. The CDR3 extends over 16 amino acids. The DNA for the CDR3 is TGCGCCAGCAGCCAAGGCAGGGGGCGGGACGACAATGAGCAGTTCTTC. Translated: CASSQGRGRDDNEQFF.